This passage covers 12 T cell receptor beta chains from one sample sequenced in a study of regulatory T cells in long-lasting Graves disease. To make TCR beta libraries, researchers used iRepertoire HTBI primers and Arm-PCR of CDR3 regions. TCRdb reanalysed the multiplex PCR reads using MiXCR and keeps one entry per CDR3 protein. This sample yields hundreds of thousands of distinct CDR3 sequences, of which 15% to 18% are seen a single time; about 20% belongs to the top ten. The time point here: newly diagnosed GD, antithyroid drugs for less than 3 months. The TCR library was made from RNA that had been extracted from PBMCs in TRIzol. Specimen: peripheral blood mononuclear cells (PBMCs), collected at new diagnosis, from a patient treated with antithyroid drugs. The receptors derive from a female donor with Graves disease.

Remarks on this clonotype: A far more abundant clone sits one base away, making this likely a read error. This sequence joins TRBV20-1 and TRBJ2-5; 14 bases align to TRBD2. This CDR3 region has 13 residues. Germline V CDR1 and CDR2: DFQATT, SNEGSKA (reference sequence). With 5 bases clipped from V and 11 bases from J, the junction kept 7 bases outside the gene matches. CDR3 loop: CSAGTSGSNEQYF. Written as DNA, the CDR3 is TGCAGTGCTGGGACTAGCGGGAGCAATGAGCAGTACTTC.

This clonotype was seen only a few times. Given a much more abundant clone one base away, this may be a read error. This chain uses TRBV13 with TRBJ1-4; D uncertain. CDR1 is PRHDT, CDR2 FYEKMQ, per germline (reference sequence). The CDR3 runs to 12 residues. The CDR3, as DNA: TGTGCCAGCAGCTTGGGAGCCGAAAAACTGGTTTTT. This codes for CASSLGAEKLVF.

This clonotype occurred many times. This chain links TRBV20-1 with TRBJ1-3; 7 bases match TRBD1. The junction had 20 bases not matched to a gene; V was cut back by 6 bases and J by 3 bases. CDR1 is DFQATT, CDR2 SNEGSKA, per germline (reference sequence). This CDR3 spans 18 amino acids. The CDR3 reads CSAVKAGQFPNFGNTIYF. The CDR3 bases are TGCAGTGCCGTTAAAGCGGGACAGTTTCCGAATTTTGGAAACACCATATATTTT.

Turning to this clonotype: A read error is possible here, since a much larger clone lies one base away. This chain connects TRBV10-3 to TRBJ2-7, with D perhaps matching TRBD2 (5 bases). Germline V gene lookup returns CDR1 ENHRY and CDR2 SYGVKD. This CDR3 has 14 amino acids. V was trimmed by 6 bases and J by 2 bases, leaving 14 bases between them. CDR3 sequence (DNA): TGTGCCATCAGAGCCTCTAACGGGGCCTACGAGCAGTACTTC. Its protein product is CAIRASNGAYEQYF.

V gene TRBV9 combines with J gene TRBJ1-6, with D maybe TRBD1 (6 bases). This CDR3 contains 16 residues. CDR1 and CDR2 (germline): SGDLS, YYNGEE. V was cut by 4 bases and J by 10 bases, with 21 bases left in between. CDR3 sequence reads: CASSSTGLPYGSPLHF. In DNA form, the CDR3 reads TGTGCCAGCAGCTCAACAGGGCTCCCCTACGGCTCACCCCTCCACTTT.

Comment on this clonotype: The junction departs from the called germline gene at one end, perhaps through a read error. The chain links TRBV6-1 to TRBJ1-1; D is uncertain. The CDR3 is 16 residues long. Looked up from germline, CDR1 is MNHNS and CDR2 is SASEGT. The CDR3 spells CASSPGTTVMNTETFF. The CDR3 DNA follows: TGTGCCAGCAGTCCTGGTACGACGGTTATGAACACTGAAACTTTCTTT.

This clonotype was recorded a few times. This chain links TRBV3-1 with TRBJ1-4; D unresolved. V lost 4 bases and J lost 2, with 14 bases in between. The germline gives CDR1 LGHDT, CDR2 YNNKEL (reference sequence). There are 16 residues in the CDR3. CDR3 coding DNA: TGTGCCAGCAGCCCGGATGAGCGCGGCACTAATGAAAAACTGTTTTTT. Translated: CASSPDERGTNEKLFF.

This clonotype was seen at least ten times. The CDR3 nucleotides are TGCAGCGTGGCCACAGACCCTAACTCACCCCTCCACTTT. It yields the protein CSVATDPNSPLHF. J is TRBJ1-6 and V is TRBV29-1, with D unresolved. The germline V and J ends were trimmed by 6 bases and 10 bases, with 16 bases remaining between them. The CDR3 spans 13 residues. CDR1 is SQVTM and CDR2 is ANQGSEA in the germline V gene.

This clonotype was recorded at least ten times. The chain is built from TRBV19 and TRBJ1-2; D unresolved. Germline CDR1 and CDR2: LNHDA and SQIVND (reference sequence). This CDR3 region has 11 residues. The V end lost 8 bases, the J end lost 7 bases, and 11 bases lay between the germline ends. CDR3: CASRTGIGYTF. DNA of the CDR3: TGTGCCAGTCGGACCGGAATTGGCTACACCTTC.

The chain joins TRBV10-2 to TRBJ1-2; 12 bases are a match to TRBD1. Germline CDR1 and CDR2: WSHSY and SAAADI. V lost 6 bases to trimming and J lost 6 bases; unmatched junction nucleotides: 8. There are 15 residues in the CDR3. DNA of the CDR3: TGCGCCAGCAGAGCCGGGACAGGGGGCTTACATGGCTACACCTTC. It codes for CASRAGTGGLHGYTF.

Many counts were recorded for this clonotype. CDR3 sequence: CASSWGTSGVYEQYF. As DNA, the CDR3 is TGTGCCAGCAGTTGGGGGACTAGCGGAGTCTACGAGCAGTACTTC. The J gene is TRBJ2-7, the V gene TRBV27; 11 bases agree with TRBD2. The CDR3 extends over 15 amino acids. The germline gives CDR1 MNHEY, CDR2 SMNVEV (reference sequence). V lost 4 bases to trimming and J lost 3 bases; unmatched junction nucleotides: 5.

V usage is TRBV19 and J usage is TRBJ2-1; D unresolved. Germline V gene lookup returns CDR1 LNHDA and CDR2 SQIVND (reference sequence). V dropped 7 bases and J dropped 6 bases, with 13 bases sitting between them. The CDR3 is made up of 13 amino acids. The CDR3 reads CASTMAQRNEQFF. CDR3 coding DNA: TGTGCCAGTACCATGGCACAGCGCAATGAGCAGTTCTTC.